Listed below are T cell receptor beta chains from one sample, sequenced in a study of CD8+CD57+ T cells in acquired aplastic anemia. MiXCR, applied by TCRdb to the reads, yields one record per CDR3 protein. The sample lists 150,000 to 200,000 distinct CDR3 sequences, just under 65% occurring once. Material: sorted CD4+, CD8+, or CD8+CD57+ T cells (not recorded which) from PBMCs. Receptor source: a human donor in good health. CDR3s include the opening cysteine and the closing phenylalanine or tryptophan. The listing skips clone size in some rows; elsewhere it reads once, few, many or a size class.

CSARDNEQFF,-,TRBV20-1,TRBJ2-1,10
CAINEGEGEQYF,-,TRBV6-1,TRBJ2-7,12
CAISESGNTEAFF,-,TRBV10-3,TRBJ1-1,13
CASSERGYSSYEQYF,-,TRBV10-1,TRBJ2-7,15
CASSSGTGYEQYF,few,TRBV7-6,TRBJ2-7,13
CAGGTPLEQYF,few,TRBV10-3,TRBJ2-7,11
CASSLLRGSYNEQFF,-,TRBV11-2,TRBJ2-1,15
CATSVAGTVNEKLFF,-,TRBV15,TRBJ1-4,15
CASNGQDLNEKLFF,-,TRBV12-3/TRBV12-4,TRBJ1-4,14
CSAREQGDYGYTF,-,TRBV20-1,TRBJ1-2,13
CASSDSDRGTEAFF,-,TRBV6-4,TRBJ1-1,14
CATSDFWTSGSTDTQYF,-,TRBV24-1,TRBJ2-3,17
CASSTISGGPRNEQFF,-,TRBV25-1,TRBJ2-1,16
CSASHSLDRSHEQFF,once,TRBV20-1,TRBJ2-1,15
CASSAPGLAGLQETQYF,-,TRBV2,TRBJ2-5,17
CASSWGQDNYGYTF,many,TRBV5-8,TRBJ1-2,14
CASSQEANLAGEVYEQYF,many,TRBV4-3,TRBJ2-7,18
CASSKEGSYEQYF,-,TRBV9,TRBJ2-7,13
CATSDSGTGDRNEQFF,-,TRBV24-1,TRBJ2-1,16
CASSLSSDGELFF,-,TRBV7-2,TRBJ2-2,13
CASSQGGALATGELFF,many,TRBV4-1,TRBJ2-2,16
CASSLVERDGYTF,-,TRBV7-6,TRBJ1-2,13
CASTIRETQYF,-,TRBV2,TRBJ2-5,11
CASSFDRLGEQYF,-,TRBV7-2,TRBJ2-7,13
CASSAVLSLTGELFF,-,TRBV5-1,TRBJ2-2,15
CSVEVGSMNTEAFF,-,TRBV29-1,TRBJ1-1,14
CASSSGTVLYNEQFF,many,TRBV7-2,TRBJ2-1,15
CASSVGTNTEAFF,-,TRBV9,TRBJ1-1,13
CSACVGGGLETQYF,-,TRBV20-1,TRBJ2-5,14
CASSLAESGGETQYF,many,TRBV7-9,TRBJ2-5,15
CASSVQGANYGYTF,-,TRBV2,TRBJ1-2,14
CASSLGLAGTGELFF,-,TRBV7-2,TRBJ2-2,15
CASSQDGAGNVSPLHF,-,TRBV4-1,TRBJ1-6,16
CASSFAGDGYTF,-,TRBV19,TRBJ1-2,12